This T cell receptor beta chain originates from a study of control samples from healthy donors and cancer patients (dated by TCRdb to about 2020). The library was made by the immunoSEQ multiplex PCR assay. TCRdb limited this immuneACCESS table to in-frame rearrangements with V and J called. A share of clones is missing; checked studies link under half to unresolved V genes, and the rest is unexplained. Across this sample there are about 130,000 clones, with roughly 87% seen only once. Under 2% of the sample rests with the top ten. In regard to this clone: Its binding antigen is unknown. Per-base quality was not reported, and no clone a single base away is much larger than it.

V and J are truncated by 6 bases and 0 bases respectively, leaving an intervening sequence of 9 bases. Measured from the cysteine to the phenylalanine, the CDR3 is 14 residues long. The retained sequence is limited to the CDR3, 42 bases, with the frame set at the first base. As encoded in the germline V gene (reference sequence), CDR1 is MNHEY while CDR2 is SMNVEV. This TCR was sampled from a man aged 18 to 29 in good health. Rearrangement joined TRBV27 to TRBJ1-3; the D gene is unclear. Input material: blood. The CDR3 region reads CASRTQSSGNTIYF. The DNA is TGTGCCAGCAGAACTCAGAGCTCTGGAAACACCATATATTTT.